The 7 T cell receptor beta chains presented below share a single source sample, sequenced in a study of a mutant IDH1 vaccine in newly diagnosed glioma. No antigen is known for these receptors. Documented time point: week 35, safety follow-up. A single vaccine dose contained 300 ug of mutant IDH1 20-mer peptide, and topical imiquimod was used with it. This table comes from immunoSEQ multiplex PCR, and its TCRdb copy is limited to in-frame clones, with some not included. The table shows roughly 32,000 clones, with approximately 82% occurring only once. The material was PBMCs, obtained from a glioma patient whose treatment included an IDH1 peptide vaccine. These receptors all stem from a woman aged 18-29 years with glioma.

In its sample, this clone was seen once. The chain combines TRBV4-1 with TRBJ2-3; TRBD2 matches 12 bases. The germline CDR1 and CDR2 sequences are MGHRA and YSYEKL. This CDR3 region has 13 residues. V lost 0 bases and J lost 15; bases outside the gene matches: 4. The CDR3 sequence: CASSQDRTSGDYF. CDR3 DNA: TGCGCCAGCAGCCAAGATAGGACTAGCGGGGACTATTTT.

The CDR3 bases are TGTGCCAGCAGCTTAACATCCAACACAAAGGAGCAGTACTTC. It codes for CASSLTSNTKEQYF. V usage is TRBV11-3 and J usage is TRBJ2-7; no firm D call. Germline-derived CDR1 and CDR2 are SGHNT and YENEEA. Trimming cost V 2 bases and J 7 bases, with 15 bases left between them. CDR3 length equals 14 residues.

J is TRBJ1-2 and V is TRBV10-3, with D unresolved. Trimming took 7 bases from V and 4 from J, leaving 13 bases between them. The CDR3 length is 13 residues. Looked up from germline, CDR1 is ENHRY and CDR2 is SYGVKD. The CDR3 is CAIMHDGLYGYTF. The CDR3 region has the DNA TGTGCCATCATGCACGACGGCCTCTATGGCTACACCTTC.

This clone has only a few counts. The chain combines TRBV19 with TRBJ1-2; a possible D gene is TRBD1 (5 bases). The CDR3 runs to 15 residues. Deletions cut 0 bases from V and 3 bases from J, with 11 bases between. CDR1 and CDR2 from the germline V gene are LNHDA and SQIVND (reference sequence). In DNA, the CDR3 is TGTGCCAGTAGTATAGATTCGGGGCAGCACTATGGCTACACCTTC. This gives the protein CASSIDSGQHYGYTF.

V usage is TRBV5-1 and J usage is TRBJ2-2, with D perhaps TRBD1 or TRBD2 (5 bases each). The germline V gene encodes CDR1 SGHRS and CDR2 YFSETQ. This CDR3 has 17 amino acids. V gave up 0 bases and J gave up 4 bases, with 16 bases separating them. This CDR3 reads CASSLVVGDPFTGELFF. The CDR3 region has the DNA TGCGCCAGCAGCTTGGTAGTTGGGGACCCTTTCACCGGGGAGCTGTTTTTT.

V and J are TRBV7-2 and TRBJ2-7; D remains ambiguous. Germline V gives CDR1 SGHTA, CDR2 FQGNSA. V was shortened by 2 bases and J by 3 bases, with 8 bases between the two germline ends. CDR3 length equals 13 residues. Written as DNA, the CDR3 is TGTGCCAGCAGCTTATTTTCCCTCTACGAGCAGTACTTC. Its translation is CASSLFSLYEQYF.

A single count supports this clone. The chain employs TRBV5-5 and TRBJ2-3, with 7 bases lining up with TRBD2. CDR3 size: 13 residues. The V gene's germline CDR1 is SGHKS and CDR2 YYEKEE (reference sequence). V lost 5 bases, J lost 4 bases, and 4 bases stayed unmatched. The chain's CDR3 is CASRSAGADTQYF. The CDR3, as DNA: TGTGCCAGCAGATCGGCGGGGGCAGATACGCAGTATTTT.